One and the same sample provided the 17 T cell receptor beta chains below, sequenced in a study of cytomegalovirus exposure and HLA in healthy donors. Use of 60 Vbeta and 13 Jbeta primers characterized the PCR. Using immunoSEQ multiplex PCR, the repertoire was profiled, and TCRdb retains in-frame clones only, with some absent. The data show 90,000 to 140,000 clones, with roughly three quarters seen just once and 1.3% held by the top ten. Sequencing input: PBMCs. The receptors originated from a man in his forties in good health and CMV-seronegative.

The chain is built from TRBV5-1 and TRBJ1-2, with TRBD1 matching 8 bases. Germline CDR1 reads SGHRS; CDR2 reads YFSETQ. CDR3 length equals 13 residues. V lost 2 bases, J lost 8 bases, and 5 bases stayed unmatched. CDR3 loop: CASSFNRGGGYTF. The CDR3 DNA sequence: TGCGCCAGCAGCTTCAACAGGGGGGGCGGCTACACCTTC. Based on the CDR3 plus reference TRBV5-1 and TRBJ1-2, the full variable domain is KAGVTQTPRYLIKTRGQQVTLSCSPISGHRSVSWYQQTPGQGLQFLFEYFSETQRNKGNFPGRFSGRQFSNSRSEMNVSTLELGDSALYLCASSFNRGGGYTFGSGTRLTVV.

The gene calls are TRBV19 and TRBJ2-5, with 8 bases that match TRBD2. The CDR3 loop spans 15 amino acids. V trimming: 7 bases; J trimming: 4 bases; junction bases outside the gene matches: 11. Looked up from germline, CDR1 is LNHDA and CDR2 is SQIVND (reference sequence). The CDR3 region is CASNRGSGGRETQYF. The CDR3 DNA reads TGTGCCAGTAATCGAGGGAGCGGGGGCAGAGAGACCCAGTACTTC.

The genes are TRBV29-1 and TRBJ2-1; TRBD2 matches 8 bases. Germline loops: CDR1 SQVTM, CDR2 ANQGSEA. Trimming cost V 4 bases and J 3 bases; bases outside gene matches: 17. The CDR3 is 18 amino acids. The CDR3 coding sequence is TGCAGCGTTGCCGAGGCGCGGGAGGCAGGGATGGGCTACAATGAGCAGTTCTTC. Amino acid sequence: CSVAEAREAGMGYNEQFF.

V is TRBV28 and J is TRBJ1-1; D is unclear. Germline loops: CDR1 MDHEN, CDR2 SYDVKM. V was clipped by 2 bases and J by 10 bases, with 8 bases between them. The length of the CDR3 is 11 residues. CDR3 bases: TGTGCCAGCAGTTTAGGAGGTATAGCTTTCTTT. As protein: CASSLGGIAFF.

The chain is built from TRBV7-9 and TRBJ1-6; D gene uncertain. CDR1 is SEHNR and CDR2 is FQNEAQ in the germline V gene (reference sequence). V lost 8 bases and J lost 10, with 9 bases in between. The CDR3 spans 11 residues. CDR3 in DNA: TGTGCCAGCTCCGAGTCGTCACCCCTCCACTTT. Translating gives CASSESSPLHF.

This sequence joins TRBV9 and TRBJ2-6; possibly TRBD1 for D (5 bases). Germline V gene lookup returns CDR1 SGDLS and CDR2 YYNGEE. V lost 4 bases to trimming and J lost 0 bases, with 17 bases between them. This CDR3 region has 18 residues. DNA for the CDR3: TGTGCCAGCAGCTCGGGCCGGACACTAAGCTCTGGGGCCAACGTCCTGACTTTC. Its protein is CASSSGRTLSSGANVLTF.

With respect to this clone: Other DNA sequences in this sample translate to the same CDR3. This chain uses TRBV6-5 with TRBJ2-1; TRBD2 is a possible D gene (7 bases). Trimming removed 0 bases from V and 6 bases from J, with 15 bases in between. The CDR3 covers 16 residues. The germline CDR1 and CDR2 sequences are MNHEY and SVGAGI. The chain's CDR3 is CASSYSTGGILNEQFF. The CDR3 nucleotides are TGTGCCAGCAGTTACTCGACGGGGGGCATCCTCAATGAGCAGTTCTTC.

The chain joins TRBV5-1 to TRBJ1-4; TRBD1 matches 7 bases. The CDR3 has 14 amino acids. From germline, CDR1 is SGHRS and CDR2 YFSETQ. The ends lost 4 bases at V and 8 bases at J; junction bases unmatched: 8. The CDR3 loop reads CASSTRGRFEKLFF. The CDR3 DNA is TGCGCCAGCAGCACCAGGGGGAGGTTCGAAAAACTGTTTTTT. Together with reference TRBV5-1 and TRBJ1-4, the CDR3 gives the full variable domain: KAGVTQTPRYLIKTRGQQVTLSCSPISGHRSVSWYQQTPGQGLQFLFEYFSETQRNKGNFPGRFSGRQFSNSRSEMNVSTLELGDSALYLCASSTRGRFEKLFFGSGTQLSVL.

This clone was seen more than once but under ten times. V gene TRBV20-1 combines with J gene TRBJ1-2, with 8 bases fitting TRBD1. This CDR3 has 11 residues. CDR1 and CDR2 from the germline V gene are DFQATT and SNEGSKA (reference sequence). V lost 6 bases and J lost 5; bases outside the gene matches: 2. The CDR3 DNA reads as TGCAGTGCCAGGACAGGGTATGGCTACACCTTC. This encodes CSARTGYGYTF.

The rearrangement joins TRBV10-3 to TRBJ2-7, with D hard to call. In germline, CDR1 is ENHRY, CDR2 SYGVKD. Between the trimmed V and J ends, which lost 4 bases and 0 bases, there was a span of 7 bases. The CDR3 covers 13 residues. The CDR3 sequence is CAISGAGSYEQYF. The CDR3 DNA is TGTGCCATCAGTGGGGCAGGCTCCTACGAGCAGTACTTC.

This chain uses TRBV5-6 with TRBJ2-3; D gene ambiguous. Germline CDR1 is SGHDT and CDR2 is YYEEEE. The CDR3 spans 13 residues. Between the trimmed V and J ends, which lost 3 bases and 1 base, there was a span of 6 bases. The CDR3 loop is CASSSPGTDTQYF. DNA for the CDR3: TGTGCCAGCAGCTCCCCAGGCACAGATACGCAGTATTTT.

Here the CDR3 DNA reads TGCGCCAGCAGCCCGGGGGGAAGCACAGATACGCAGTATTTT. It encodes CASSPGGSTDTQYF. The chain is built from TRBV5-1 and TRBJ2-3, with 7 positions matching TRBD2. The CDR3 runs to 14 residues. Germline values: CDR1 SGHRS, CDR2 YFSETQ. J lost 0 bases, V lost 4 bases, and 2 bases had no gene match.

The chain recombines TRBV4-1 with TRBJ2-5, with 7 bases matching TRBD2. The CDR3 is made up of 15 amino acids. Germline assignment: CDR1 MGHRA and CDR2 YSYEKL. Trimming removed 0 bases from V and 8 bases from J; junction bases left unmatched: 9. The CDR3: CASSQEGGGPSTQYF. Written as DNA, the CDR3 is TGCGCCAGCAGCCAAGAGGGGGGGGGACCTTCCACCCAGTACTTC.

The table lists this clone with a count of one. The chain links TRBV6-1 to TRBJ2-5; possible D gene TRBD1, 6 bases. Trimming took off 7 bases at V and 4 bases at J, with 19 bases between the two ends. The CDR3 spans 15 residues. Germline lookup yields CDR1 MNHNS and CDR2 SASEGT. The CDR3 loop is CASNPQGPRGETQYF. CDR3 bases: TGTGCCAGCAACCCACAGGGCCCTAGGGGAGAGACCCAGTACTTC.

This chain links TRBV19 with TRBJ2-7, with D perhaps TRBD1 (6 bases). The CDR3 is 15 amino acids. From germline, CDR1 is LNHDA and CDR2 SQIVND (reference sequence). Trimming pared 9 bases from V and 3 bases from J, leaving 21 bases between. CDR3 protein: CASALTGNPIYEQYF. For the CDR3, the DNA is TGTGCCAGCGCCCTAACAGGGAACCCCATCTACGAGCAGTACTTC.

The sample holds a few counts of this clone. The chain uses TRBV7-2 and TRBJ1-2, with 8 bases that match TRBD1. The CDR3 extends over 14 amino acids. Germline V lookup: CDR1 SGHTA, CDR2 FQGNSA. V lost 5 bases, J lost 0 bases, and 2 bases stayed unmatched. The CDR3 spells CASSQGATNYGYTF. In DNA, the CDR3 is TGTGCCAGCAGCCAGGGGGCTACTAACTATGGCTACACCTTC.

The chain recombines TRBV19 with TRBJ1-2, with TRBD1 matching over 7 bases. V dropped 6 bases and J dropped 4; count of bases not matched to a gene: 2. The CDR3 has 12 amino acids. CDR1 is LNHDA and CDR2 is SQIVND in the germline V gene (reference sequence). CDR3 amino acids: CASRGTVYGYTF. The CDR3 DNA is TGTGCCAGTAGGGGGACAGTCTATGGCTACACCTTC.